This T cell receptor (beta chain) was sequenced during a study of blood T cell repertoires in COVID-19. The germline V gene encodes CDR1 SGDLS and CDR2 YYNGEE. The CDR3 consists of 15 residues. V was cut by 0 bases and J by 5 bases, with 14 bases left in between. Sequencing used immunoSEQ multiplex PCR; TCRdb keeps in-frame clones, though not all of them. The sample lists 150,000 to 170,000 clones, about 86% occurring once. The gene calls are TRBV9 and TRBJ2-5; TRBD1 is a possible D gene (7 bases). The sample was PBMCs or T cells enriched from blood (not recorded which). The TCR comes from a man aged 45-60 years who had recovered from COVID-19. The CDR3 nucleotides read TGTGCCAGCAGCGTAGTTCCAGGGGGGAGGGAGACCCAGTACTTC. Translating it yields CASSVVPGGRETQYF.